This T cell receptor beta chain is drawn from a study of T cell responses to AZD1222 COVID-19 vaccine. Sequencing was performed with immunoSEQ multiplex PCR; in TCRdb, only in-frame clones are kept and a portion is missing. The sample has more than 85,000 clones; approximately 89% are singletons. From germline, CDR1 is ENHRY and CDR2 SYGVKD. The CDR3 is 15 residues long. V trimming: 6 bases; J trimming: 1 base; junction bases outside the gene matches: 7. Sequencing used peripheral blood, obtained 28 days after the second AZD1222 dose. The sequence was obtained from an adult who received the AZD1222 COVID-19 vaccine. The chain has TRBV10-3 and TRBJ2-7; 9 bases agree with TRBD1. The CDR3 nucleotides read TGTGCCATCAGCGCCTCCGGGACAGGGTCCTACGAGCAGTACTTC. Protein: CAISASGTGSYEQYF.